This T cell receptor (beta chain) was identified in a study of OX40 agonist ivuxolimab in advanced cancers. Some background on the complete study: Ivuxolimab was a fully human IgG2 agonistic monoclonal antibody targeting the costimulatory receptor OX40 (CD134). Peripheral TCRbeta sequencing aimed to test whether ivuxolimab altered TCR sequence diversity and caused clonal T-cell expansion. In the dose-escalation cohort, 82.7% of patients were male, and the mean age was approximately 60 years, with a range of roughly 23 to 85. The paper reports the monotherapy dose-escalation portion (N of about 47 patients) of the phase I ivuxolimab trial. Patients were allowed to have had prior anti-PD-1, anti-PD-L1 or anti-CTLA-4 therapy, and around 37% of the dose-escalation patients had previously received checkpoint inhibitors. Of the approximately 50 dose-escalation patients, hepatocellular carcinoma was present in approximately 20, melanoma in around 15, renal cell carcinoma in 9 and head and neck cancer in 9. Intravenous ivuxolimab was administered to patients every 2 weeks at six dose levels: 0.01, 0.1, 0.3, 1.5, 3 and 10 mg/kg. Partial responses occurred in three dose-escalation patients, of whom one had hepatocellular carcinoma and two had cutaneous melanoma. The study at large found these results: On average, CD8+ T cells showed more expanded clones than CD4+ T cells after ivuxolimab. The antigen specificity of the clonally expanded peripheral T cells was not determined. Low levels of normalized T-cell clonal expansion were also shown by some nonresponding patients. In the 0.1-3.0 mg/kg groups, partial responders were among the patients with the lowest normalized peripheral clonal expansion, particularly in CD8+ T cells. At doses from 0.1 to 3.0 mg/kg, clonal expansion was seen in both CD4+ and CD8+ blood T cells between baseline and week 6.

The trial excluded patients who had a history of autoimmune disease or were on systemic immunosuppression. Peripheral blood for TCR sequencing was drawn from every dose cohort at baseline, at cycle 4 day 1 and at cycle 7 day 1. Samples came from an open-label, multicenter, first-in-human phase I dose-escalation trial of ivuxolimab. Adults with locally advanced or metastatic melanoma, renal cell carcinoma, hepatocellular carcinoma or head and neck squamous cell carcinoma were enrolled in the trial. Before TCR sequencing, CD4+ T cells and CD8+ T cells were sorted from peripheral blood as separate populations. For sequencing of the TCRbeta CDR3 region, genomic DNA was extracted from the sorted cells. The immunoSEQ Assay was used for sequencing of TCRbeta CDR3 regions. TCRdb obtained this table from immuneACCESS and retained in-frame rearrangements with V and J assigned. These tables miss some clones; where compared with another copy, unresolved V genes account for less than half of the shortfall, and the remainder is unexplained. This sample lists over 20,000 clones; 65% to 80% were detected once. 18% of the sample is in the top ten clones.

According to the germline V gene, CDR1 reads SNHLY and CDR2 reads FYNNEI. Its CDR3 holds 15 amino acids, cysteine through phenylalanine. Only CDR3 DNA remains: 45 bases, in frame from the first base. The germline V and J ends show losses of 2 bases and 5 bases respectively, and no gene match explains 5 bases of the junction. About this clone itself: What antigen it recognizes has not been identified. It has no much larger one-base neighbor in the sample; base qualities were not kept.

This receptor chain uses TRBV2 and TRBJ2-5; TRBD2 lines up with 10 middle nucleotides. The sample was CD4+ or CD8+ T cells sorted from blood, taken in a trial of the OX40 agonist ivuxolimab. The clonotype was recovered from an adult with an advanced solid tumor such as melanoma, head and neck, liver or kidney cancer. CDR3 loop: CASSEPSGSVETQYF. The bases are TGTGCCAGCAGTGAACCTAGCGGGAGTGTGGAGACCCAGTACTTC.